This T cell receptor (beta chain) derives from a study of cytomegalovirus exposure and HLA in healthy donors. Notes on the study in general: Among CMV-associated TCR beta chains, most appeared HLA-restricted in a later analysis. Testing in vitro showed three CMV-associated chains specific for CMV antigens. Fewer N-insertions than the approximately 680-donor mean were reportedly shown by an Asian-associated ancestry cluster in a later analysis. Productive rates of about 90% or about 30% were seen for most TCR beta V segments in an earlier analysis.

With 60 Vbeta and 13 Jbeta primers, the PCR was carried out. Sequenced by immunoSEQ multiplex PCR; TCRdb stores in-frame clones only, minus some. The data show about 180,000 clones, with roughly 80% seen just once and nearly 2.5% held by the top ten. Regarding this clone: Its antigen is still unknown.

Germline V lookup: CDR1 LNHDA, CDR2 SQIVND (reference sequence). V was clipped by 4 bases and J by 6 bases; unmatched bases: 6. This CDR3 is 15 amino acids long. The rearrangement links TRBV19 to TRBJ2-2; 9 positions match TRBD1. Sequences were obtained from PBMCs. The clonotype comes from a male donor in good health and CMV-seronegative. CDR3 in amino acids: CASSTKQGAAGELFF. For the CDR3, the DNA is TGTGCCAGTAGTACAAAACAGGGGGCGGCCGGGGAGCTGTTTTTT.